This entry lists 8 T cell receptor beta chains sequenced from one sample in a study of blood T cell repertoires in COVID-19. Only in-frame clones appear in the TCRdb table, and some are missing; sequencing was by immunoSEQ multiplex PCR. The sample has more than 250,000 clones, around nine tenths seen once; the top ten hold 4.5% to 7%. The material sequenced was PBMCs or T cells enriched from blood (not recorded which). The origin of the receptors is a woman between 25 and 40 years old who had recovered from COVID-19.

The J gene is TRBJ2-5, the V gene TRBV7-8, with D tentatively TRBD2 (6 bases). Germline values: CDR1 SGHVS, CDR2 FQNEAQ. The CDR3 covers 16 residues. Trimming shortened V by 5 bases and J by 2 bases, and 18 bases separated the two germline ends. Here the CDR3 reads CASSRRDSLLQETQYF. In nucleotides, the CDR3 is TGTGCCAGCAGCCGGCGGGACTCCCTTTTGCAAGAGACCCAGTACTTC. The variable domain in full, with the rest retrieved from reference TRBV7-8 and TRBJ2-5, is GAGVSQSPRYKVAKRGQDVALRCDPISGHVSLFWYQQALGQGPEFLTYFQNEAQLDKSGLPSDRFFAERPEGSVSTLKIQRTQQEDSAVYLCASSRRDSLLQETQYFGPGTRLLVL.

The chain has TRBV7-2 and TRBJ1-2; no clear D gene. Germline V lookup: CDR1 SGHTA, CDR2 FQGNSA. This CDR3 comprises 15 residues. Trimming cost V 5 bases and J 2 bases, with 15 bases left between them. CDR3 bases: TGTGCCAGCAGCCCCCGGGCGGGAACCAACTATGGCTACACCTTC. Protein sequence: CASSPRAGTNYGYTF.

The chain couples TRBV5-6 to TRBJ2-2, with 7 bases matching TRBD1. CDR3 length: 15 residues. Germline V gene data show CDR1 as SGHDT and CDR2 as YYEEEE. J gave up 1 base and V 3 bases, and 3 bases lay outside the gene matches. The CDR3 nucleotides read TGTGCCAGCAGCTCCTGGGACAGGAACACCGGGGAGCTGTTTTTT. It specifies CASSSWDRNTGELFF.

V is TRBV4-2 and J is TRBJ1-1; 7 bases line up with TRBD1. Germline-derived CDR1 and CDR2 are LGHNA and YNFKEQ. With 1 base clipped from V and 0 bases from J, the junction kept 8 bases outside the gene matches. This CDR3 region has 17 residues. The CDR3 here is CASSQAVQGPMNTEAFF. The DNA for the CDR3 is TGTGCCAGCAGCCAAGCAGTACAGGGGCCCATGAACACTGAAGCTTTCTTT.

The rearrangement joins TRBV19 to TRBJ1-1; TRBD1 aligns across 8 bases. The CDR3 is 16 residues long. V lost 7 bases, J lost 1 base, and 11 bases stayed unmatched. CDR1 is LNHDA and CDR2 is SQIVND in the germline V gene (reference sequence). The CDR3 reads CASTLPRGRGNTEAFF. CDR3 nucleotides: TGTGCCAGTACCCTACCCAGGGGGCGGGGGAACACTGAAGCTTTCTTT.

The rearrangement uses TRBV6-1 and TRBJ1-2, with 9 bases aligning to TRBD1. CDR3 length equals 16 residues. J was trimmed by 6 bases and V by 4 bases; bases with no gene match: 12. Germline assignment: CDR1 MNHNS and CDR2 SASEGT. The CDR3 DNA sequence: TGTGCCAGCAGTGCCCTACAGGGGGCGCGGGTTAATGGCTACACCTTC. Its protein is CASSALQGARVNGYTF.

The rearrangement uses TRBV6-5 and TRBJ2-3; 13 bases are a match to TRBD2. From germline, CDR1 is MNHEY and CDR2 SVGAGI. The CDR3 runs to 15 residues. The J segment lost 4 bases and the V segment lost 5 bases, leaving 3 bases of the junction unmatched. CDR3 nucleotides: TGTGCCAGCAGTCGGACTAGCGGGGGCCCAGATACGCAGTATTTT. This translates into CASSRTSGGPDTQYF.

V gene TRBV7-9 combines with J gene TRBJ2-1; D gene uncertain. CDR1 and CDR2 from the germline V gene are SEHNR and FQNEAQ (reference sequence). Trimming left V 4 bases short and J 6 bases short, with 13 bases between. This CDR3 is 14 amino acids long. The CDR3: CASSSPSSINEQFF. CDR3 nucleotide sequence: TGTGCCAGCAGCTCTCCCTCTAGTATCAATGAGCAGTTCTTC.